This TCR beta chain was recovered during a study of long-term antiretroviral therapy in people with HIV. Study conclusions and caveats: Clonal expansions arising prior to ART prevailed in the repertoire at every time point. Dating from the mid-2000s to the late 2010s, the blood was possibly obtained under older ART regimens.

From each donor, at least one pre-ART PBMC sample and at least two post-ART PBMC samples were obtained. immunoSEQ v3.0 was run at survey level. The sequencing target was roughly 40,000-55,000 T-cell genomes per sample. The repertoire was sequenced with immunoSEQ multiplex PCR; TCRdb's copy has only in-frame clones and lacks some. The repertoire holds about 24,000 clones, with about 76% as singletons. To note about this clone: Its specificity is not known.

The TCR sequence derives from a woman in her late teens or twenties with HIV. Sequencing used unsorted PBMCs, obtained at the start of antiretroviral therapy, before treatment.

The CDR3 here is CASSQQQYSEAFF. The CDR3 bases are TGTGCCAGCAGTCAGCAACAATATAGTGAAGCTTTCTTT. V and J are TRBV2 and TRBJ1-1; D uncertain. The CDR3 runs to 13 residues. Germline V lookup: CDR1 SNHLY, CDR2 FYNNEI. Deletions cut 5 bases from V and 7 bases from J, with 14 bases between. The full variable domain, with the rest looked up from reference TRBV2 and TRBJ1-1, is EPEVTQTPSHQVTQMGQEVILRCVPISNHLYFYWYRQILGQKVEFLVSFYNNEISEKSEIFDDQFSVERPDGSNFTLKIRSTKLEDSAMYFCASSQQQYSEAFFGQGTRLTVV.